These 20 T cell receptor beta chains share one sample of origin, sequenced in a study of a mutant IDH1 vaccine in newly diagnosed glioma. Here immunoSEQ multiplex PCR was the method, and the copy in TCRdb shows in-frame clones only, minus some. The sample includes about 33,000 clones, 80% seen only once; the top ten take under 4%. Time point specified: week 35, safety follow-up. What each vaccine dose contained was 300 ug of mutant IDH1 20-mer peptide, accompanied by topical imiquimod. Their recognized antigens are unknown. Sequenced material: PBMCs, taken from a glioma patient whose treatment included an IDH1 peptide vaccine. These TCRs come from a man in his forties or fifties with glioma. Some clones in this sample may be carry-over from other donors' samples.

The rearrangement uses TRBV18 and TRBJ1-1; the match to TRBD1 covers 9 bases. J gave up 5 bases and V 6 bases, and 7 bases lay outside the gene matches. The CDR3 totals 14 residues. In germline, CDR1 is KGHSH, CDR2 LQKENI. The CDR3 protein is CASSPMTGGTEAFF. In DNA, the CDR3 is TGTGCCAGCTCTCCGATGACAGGGGGAACTGAAGCTTTCTTT.

The V and J genes are TRBV5-6 and TRBJ2-1; 12 nucleotides align to TRBD2. Germline V CDR1 and CDR2: SGHDT, YYEEEE. J was trimmed by 4 bases and V by 4 bases; bases with no gene match: 6. The CDR3 consists of 16 residues. CDR3 sequence: CASSTGLAGRYNEQFF. Here the CDR3 DNA reads TGTGCCAGCAGCACCGGACTAGCGGGAAGATACAATGAGCAGTTCTTC.

The rearrangement joins TRBV5-1 to TRBJ1-6; weak D call: TRBD1 (5 bases). CDR3 length: 16 residues. The V and J ends lost 1 base and 6 bases respectively, with 14 bases between them. Per the germline V gene, CDR1 is SGHRS and CDR2 is YFSETQ. Written as DNA, the CDR3 is TGCGCCAGCAGCTTGTTGTCTCAGGGTTCTAATTCACCCCTCCACTTT. Encoded protein: CASSLLSQGSNSPLHF. Full variable domain (rest looked up from reference TRBV5-1 and TRBJ1-6): KAGVTQTPRYLIKTRGQQVTLSCSPISGHRSVSWYQQTPGQGLQFLFEYFSETQRNKGNFPGRFSGRQFSNSRSEMNVSTLELGDSALYLCASSLLSQGSNSPLHFGNGTRLTVT.

This clone occurred a few times. The same CDR3 is also encoded by other DNA sequences in this sample. The chain couples TRBV5-1 to TRBJ1-1; D gene unclear. The CDR3 consists of 14 residues. Germline V gene lookup returns CDR1 SGHRS and CDR2 YFSETQ. V lost 1 base and J lost 1, with 8 bases in between. DNA of the CDR3: TGCGCCAGCAGCTTGTTGGGTGGGAACACTGAAGCTTTCTTT. Translating it yields CASSLLGGNTEAFF.

The CDR3 is CASSLLGNTIYF. CDR3 in DNA: TGTGCCAGCAGCTTACTGGGAAACACCATATATTTT. The chain carries TRBV7-9 and TRBJ1-3; D is unclear. V shed 2 bases and J shed 4 bases, with 3 bases lying between them. CDR1 and CDR2 (germline): SEHNR, FQNEAQ (reference sequence). The CDR3 is made up of 12 amino acids.

CDR3: CASSVDHPTGELFF. The CDR3 bases are TGTGCCAGCAGCGTAGACCATCCGACCGGGGAGCTGTTTTTT. This chain connects TRBV9 to TRBJ2-2, with D hard to call. Trimming left V 0 bases short and J 5 bases short, with 8 bases between. Germline CDR1 reads SGDLS; CDR2 reads YYNGEE. The CDR3 runs to 14 residues.

This rearrangement joins TRBV7-9 to TRBJ2-5, with D tentatively TRBD1 or TRBD2 (5 bases each). Trimming stripped 0 bases from V and 7 bases from J, with 6 bases between. This CDR3 has 12 residues. Germline-derived CDR1 and CDR2 are SEHNR and FQNEAQ (reference sequence). In DNA form, the CDR3 reads TGTGCCAGCAGCTTAGCTGGGGGGACCCAGTACTTC. This encodes CASSLAGGTQYF.

This sequence joins TRBV29-1 and TRBJ2-3; 8 positions match TRBD1. The V and J ends lost 6 bases and 4 bases, in that order; junction bases with no gene match: 6. The CDR3 runs 13 residues. Germline CDR1 and CDR2: SQVTM and ANQGSEA. The DNA for the CDR3 is TGCAGCGTCTCCTCAGGGGGCGCAGATACGCAGTATTTT. Translation: CSVSSGGADTQYF.

V gene TRBV15 combines with J gene TRBJ1-2; weak D call: TRBD1 (5 bases). V lost 11 bases and J 4 bases, leaving 17 bases between the germline ends. Germline V gene sequence: CDR1 LNHNV, CDR2 YYDKDF (reference sequence). This CDR3 has 13 amino acids. CDR3 amino acids: CASTGGDSYGYTF. DNA for the CDR3: TGTGCCTCAACCGGGGGTGATAGCTATGGCTACACCTTC.

J is TRBJ1-5 and V is TRBV28; D is undetermined. Between the trimmed V and J ends, which lost 2 bases and 4 bases, there was a span of 9 bases. The CDR3 has 14 residues. Germline values: CDR1 MDHEN, CDR2 SYDVKM. The CDR3 here is CASSLGGTNQPQHF. Written as DNA, the CDR3 is TGTGCCAGCAGTTTAGGAGGCACTAATCAGCCCCAGCATTTT.

CDR3 nucleotides: TGTGCCATCAGCAACGTCGAGAGAGATACGCAGTATTTT. It encodes CAISNVERDTQYF. This chain connects TRBV10-3 to TRBJ2-3; D not resolved. This CDR3 contains 13 residues. Deletions cut 6 bases from V and 5 bases from J, with 12 bases between. Germline CDR1 reads ENHRY; CDR2 reads SYGVKD.

The chain combines TRBV30 with TRBJ1-2; D is ambiguous. The germline CDR1 and CDR2 sequences are GTSNPN and SVGIG (reference sequence). V gave up 0 bases and J gave up 8 bases, with 16 bases separating them. The length of the CDR3 is 14 residues. DNA for the CDR3: TGTGCCTGGAGTGTCGAGAGTACGTATTACGGCTACACCTTC. Translating it yields CAWSVESTYYGYTF.

The rearrangement joins TRBV4-1 to TRBJ1-2; no clear D gene. The CDR3 spans 16 residues. The germline gives CDR1 MGHRA, CDR2 YSYEKL. V lost 3 bases and J 0 bases, leaving 14 bases between the germline ends. CDR3 nucleotide sequence: TGCGCCAGCAGCCAGGGCCGGACGCGGGCTAACTATGGCTACACCTTC. This encodes CASSQGRTRANYGYTF.

This sequence joins TRBV7-9 and TRBJ2-5; D is unclear. Germline CDR1 is SEHNR and CDR2 is FQNEAQ (reference sequence). The CDR3 extends over 15 amino acids. V lost 5 bases and J 1 base, leaving 14 bases between the germline ends. CDR3 DNA sequence: TGTGCCAGCAGCCCCGGAGATGTATTCCAAGAGACCCAGTACTTC. Amino acids: CASSPGDVFQETQYF.

The chain combines TRBV7-6 with TRBJ1-6; D call uncertain. In germline, CDR1 is SGHVS, CDR2 FNYEAQ. Trimming shortened V by 3 bases and J by 7 bases, and 13 bases separated the two germline ends. This CDR3 has 15 residues. The CDR3 DNA follows: TGTGCCAGCAGCTTGGAGGCTAAGCCCAATTCACCCCTCCACTTT. Translated: CASSLEAKPNSPLHF.

The rearrangement uses TRBV5-5 and TRBJ2-7; D gene uncertain. Germline V gene data show CDR1 as SGHKS and CDR2 as YYEKEE (reference sequence). Trimming stripped 2 bases from V and 0 bases from J, with 12 bases between. This CDR3 contains 15 residues. The CDR3 region has the DNA TGTGCCAGCAGCTTTGGTGGGATCCCCTCCTACGAGCAGTACTTC. Its translation is CASSFGGIPSYEQYF. Based on the CDR3 plus reference TRBV5-5 and TRBJ2-7, the full variable domain is DAGVTQSPTHLIKTRGQQVTLRCSPISGHKSVSWYQQVLGQGPQFIFQYYEKEERGRGNFPDRFSARQFPNYSSELNVNALLLGDSALYLCASSFGGIPSYEQYFGPGTRLTVT.

The gene calls are TRBV11-2 and TRBJ2-3, with D tentatively TRBD1 (6 bases). Germline V lookup: CDR1 SGHAT, CDR2 FQNNGV. V was pared by 4 bases and J by 2 bases, with 16 bases between. The CDR3 runs 16 residues. Here the CDR3 reads CASSSHLGGNTDTQYF. As DNA, the CDR3 is TGTGCCAGCAGCTCCCACCTAGGGGGAAACACAGATACGCAGTATTTT.

Only a few counts were recorded for this clone. V is TRBV4-1 and J is TRBJ2-3; D may be TRBD2 (5 bases). This CDR3 spans 16 amino acids. V lost 4 bases and J lost 2, with 16 bases in between. Germline V lookup: CDR1 MGHRA, CDR2 YSYEKL. CDR3 DNA sequence: TGCGCCAGCAGCCGACAAGGGAGTAGCGTCACAGATACGCAGTATTTT. Amino acids: CASSRQGSSVTDTQYF.

V gene TRBV4-1 combines with J gene TRBJ1-2; no reliable D call. The CDR3 loop spans 14 amino acids. Germline CDR1 is MGHRA and CDR2 is YSYEKL. V gave up 4 bases and J gave up 2 bases, with 11 bases separating them. As DNA, the CDR3 is TGCGCCAGCAGCCCTGGGCACACAAACTATGGCTACACCTTC. Encoded protein: CASSPGHTNYGYTF.

This chain links TRBV6-1 with TRBJ1-1; the D is unclear. The CDR3 consists of 12 residues. V gave up 5 bases and J gave up 2 bases, with 6 bases separating them. Germline CDR1 and CDR2: MNHNS and SASEGT. The CDR3 loop reads CASSKGNTEAFF. The CDR3 bases are TGTGCCAGCAGTAAGGGTAACACTGAAGCTTTCTTT.